The table lists the clone carrying this TCR beta chain with a count of one. Its specificity is unknown. Sequencing was performed with immunoSEQ multiplex PCR; in TCRdb, only in-frame clones are kept and a portion is missing. The sample records 2 million to 3 million clones, more than 80% being singletons. This sample was taken from a study of shared clonotypes between healthy human individuals. Broader study findings: Non-shared clonotypes had lower generation probabilities than clonotypes shared by all four sorted-subset donors. Only a few donors were included, so the genetic and exposure-history diversity represented was limited.

CD45RA-negative memory and CD45RA+ naive subsets were split from the CD4+ cells. Germline assignment: CDR1 SGHRS and CDR2 YFSETQ. Trimming at V came to 5 bases and at J to 1 base, leaving 7 bases not matched to a gene. The CDR3 sequence is 15 residues long. The TCR sequence derives from a man younger than 35 in good health. This chain connects TRBV5-1 to TRBJ2-7; the match to TRBD2 covers 9 bases. The material sequenced was naive CD4+ T cells sorted from blood. Subset noted: CD45RA+ positively selected. The CDR3, as DNA: TGCGCCAGCAGTAATAGCGGGAGTAGGTCCTACGAGCAGTACTTC. Translating it yields CASSNSGSRSYEQYF.